A single TCR beta chain is shown here with its context. As yet, its antigen is unknown. The data derive from a study of PD-L1 blockade in urothelial cancer. As for the study in general: Every 3 weeks, patients received intravenous atezolizumab 1,200 mg, beginning 2014. Peripheral blood specimens exhibited a median yield of about 150,000 T cells.

The germline V gene encodes CDR1 SGDLS and CDR2 YYNGEE. V was trimmed by 3 bases and J by 0 bases, leaving 11 bases between them. The CDR3 runs 15 residues. Study results and limitations: Those with durable benefit had larger increases in tumor-associated blood clones at 3 weeks.

Using immunoSEQ multiplex PCR, the repertoire was profiled, and TCRdb retains in-frame clones only, with some absent. The sample has around 130,000 clones, approximately 88% seen once. The time point denotes: pretreatment peripheral blood. Individual patients had between 1 and 8 samples, taken pretreatment and on-treatment. This chain links TRBV9 with TRBJ2-3, with TRBD2 as a possible D gene (5 bases). Material: PBMCs, obtained around atezolizumab (anti-PD-L1) treatment. The TCR comes from a man aged 50-59 years with urothelial cancer. This CDR3 reads CASSGRTGSTDTQYF. The CDR3 nucleotides are TGTGCCAGCAGCGGGAGGACGGGCAGCACAGATACGCAGTATTTT.